Listed here are 15 T cell receptor beta chains from one sample, sequenced in a study of blood T cell repertoires in COVID-19. Measured with immunoSEQ multiplex PCR; TCRdb has only the in-frame clones, and not every one. The sample contains about 86,000 clones, around 86% of which appear only once. Source material: peripheral blood. The receptor set was obtained from a human donor in a cohort sampled during active COVID-19.

This clone showed up just once. The chain uses TRBV15 and TRBJ2-7; 8 bases are a match to TRBD2. The CDR3 length is 14 residues. V was clipped by 0 bases and J by 7 bases; unmatched bases: 5. In germline, CDR1 is LNHNV, CDR2 YYDKDF (reference sequence). This CDR3 is CATSREAGVKEQYF. CDR3 DNA sequence: TGTGCCACCAGCAGAGAAGCGGGGGTTAAGGAGCAGTACTTC.

This chain joins TRBV2 and TRBJ2-1, with unresolved D. The CDR3 totals 15 residues. CDR1 and CDR2 from the germline V gene are SNHLY and FYNNEI. V dropped 4 bases and J dropped 0 bases, with 10 bases sitting between them. The CDR3 DNA follows: TGTGCCAGCAGTGGAGGCGCATACTCCTACAATGAGCAGTTCTTC. This encodes CASSGGAYSYNEQFF.

This rearrangement joins TRBV27 to TRBJ1-1; weak D call: TRBD1 (5 bases). The CDR3 totals 14 residues. V gave up 7 bases and J gave up 0 bases, with 12 bases separating them. CDR1 MNHEY and CDR2 SMNVEV come from the germline V gene (reference sequence). The CDR3 region has the DNA TGTGCCAGCAAGCTGACGGACATGAACACTGAAGCTTTCTTT. It codes for CASKLTDMNTEAFF.

The V call is TRBV28, the J call TRBJ1-6; no reliable D call. Per the germline V gene, CDR1 is MDHEN and CDR2 is SYDVKM. The CDR3 has 13 amino acids. The DNA for the CDR3 is TGTCGGACCGGGCGGGATCCGTATTCACCCCTCCACTTT. This sequence encodes CRTGRDPYSPLHF. Supplemented by reference TRBV28 and TRBJ1-6, the full variable domain reads DVKVTQSSRYLVKRTGEKVFLECVQDMDHENMFWYRQDPGLGLRLIYFSYDVKMKEKGDIPEGYSVSREKKERFSLILESASTNQTSMYLCRTGRDPYSPLHFGNGTRLTVT.

V gene TRBV30 combines with J gene TRBJ1-2; possible D gene TRBD1, 6 bases. Trimming shortened V by 3 bases and J by 4 bases, and 18 bases separated the two germline ends. The CDR3 runs to 15 residues. CDR1 is GTSNPN and CDR2 is SVGIG in the germline V gene (reference sequence). For the CDR3, the DNA is TGTGCCTGGAGGAAACAGGGAGTGTATGGCTATGGCTACACCTTC. Its translation is CAWRKQGVYGYGYTF.

In nucleotides, the CDR3 is TGTGCCAGCAGTCCGTCCGGGACTAGCGGGAGGTACGAGCAGTACTTC. Translated: CASSPSGTSGRYEQYF. This sequence joins TRBV28 and TRBJ2-7; 15 nucleotides agree with TRBD2. Germline trimming cut 5 bases from V and 4 bases from J; bases unmatched to any gene: 6. The CDR3 has 16 residues. Germline V gene sequence: CDR1 MDHEN, CDR2 SYDVKM.

This sequence joins TRBV3-1 (or the pseudogene TRBV3-2) and TRBJ1-2, with 7 bases aligning to TRBD1. V shed 1 base, J shed 2 bases, and the junction held 1 base outside the gene matches. The germline CDR1 and CDR2 sequences are LGHDT and YNNKEL (reference sequence). The CDR3 loop spans 14 amino acids. CDR3 region: CASSQGGGNYGYTF. The CDR3 region has the DNA TGTGCCAGCAGCCAAGGAGGGGGCAACTATGGCTACACCTTC.

V is TRBV28 and J is TRBJ2-3; 9 nucleotides agree with TRBD2. V lost 4 bases, J lost 5 bases, and 7 bases stayed unmatched. CDR1 is MDHEN and CDR2 is SYDVKM in the germline V gene. This CDR3 has 15 residues. The DNA for the CDR3 is TGTGCCAGCAGTTCCCCCTCTAGCGGGAAAGATACGCAGTATTTT. Its protein is CASSSPSSGKDTQYF. Combining the CDR3 with reference TRBV28 and TRBJ2-3 gives the whole variable domain DVKVTQSSRYLVKRTGEKVFLECVQDMDHENMFWYRQDPGLGLRLIYFSYDVKMKEKGDIPEGYSVSREKKERFSLILESASTNQTSMYLCASSSPSSGKDTQYFGPGTRLTVL.

This chain uses TRBV5-6 with TRBJ2-1, with TRBD2 matching 11 bases. The CDR3 sequence is 15 residues long. The trim removed 4 bases at V and 4 bases at J, leaving 4 bases unmatched. Germline CDR1 SGHDT, CDR2 YYEEEE. This CDR3 is CASSARLAGYNEQFF. The CDR3 bases are TGTGCCAGCAGCGCACGACTAGCGGGATACAATGAGCAGTTCTTC.

The rearrangement joins TRBV18 to TRBJ2-7; D not certain. V was trimmed by 2 bases and J by 0 bases, leaving 8 bases between them. This CDR3 is built from 14 residues. Germline CDR1 reads KGHSH; CDR2 reads LQKENI. The CDR3 nucleotides read TGTGCCAGCTCACCATACAGCCTCTCCTACGAGCAGTACTTC. As protein: CASSPYSLSYEQYF. The full variable domain, in which reference TRBV18 and TRBJ2-7 provide the parts outside the CDR3, is NAGVMQNPRHLVRRRGQEARLRCSPMKGHSHVYWYRQLPEEGLKFMVYLQKENIIDESGMPKERFSAEFPKEGPSILRIQQVVRGDSAAYFCASSPYSLSYEQYFGPGTRLTVT.

V gene TRBV12-3 or TRBV12-4 combines with J gene TRBJ2-7; the D is unclear. V was pared by 7 bases and J by 2 bases, with 12 bases between. This CDR3 contains 13 residues. CDR3 DNA sequence: TGTGCCAGCACCCCAGACGGAGCCTACGAGCAGTACTTC. It translates to CASTPDGAYEQYF.

The gene calls are TRBV6-2 or TRBV6-3 and TRBJ2-3; no definite D call. This CDR3 region has 15 residues. The V gene's germline CDR1 is MNHEY and CDR2 SVGEGT. Trimming pared 8 bases from V and 6 bases from J, leaving 21 bases between. The CDR3 here is CASRLLEDVGDTQYF. The DNA of the CDR3 is TGTGCCAGCCGCCTCTTAGAGGATGTTGGGGATACGCAGTATTTT.

The CDR3, as DNA: TGTGCCAGCAGCTCCTCCGGGTCTCCGTATGAAAAACTGTTTTTT. Translated: CASSSSGSPYEKLFF. V gene TRBV5-8 combines with J gene TRBJ1-4, with D unclear. The CDR3 length is 15 residues. CDR1 is SGHTS and CDR2 is YDEGEE in the germline V gene. With 3 bases removed from V and 6 bases from J, the gap between germline ends came to 15 bases.

This clone was detected once. The rearrangement joins TRBV21-1 to TRBJ1-3. TRBV21-1 is a recognized pseudogene. This CDR3 comprises 14 residues. Written as DNA, the CDR3 is TGTGCCAGCAGCAATAGTCTCTCTGGAAACACCATATATTTT. It codes for CASSNSLSGNTIYF.

The chain joins TRBV4-1 to TRBJ2-6, with D tentatively TRBD1 (6 bases). CDR3 length: 17 amino acids. Germline values: CDR1 MGHRA, CDR2 YSYEKL. The V end was cut by 2 bases, the J end by 4 bases, with 15 bases between. CDR3 sequence (DNA): TGCGCCAGCAGCCAACCGTCCAGGGGCTCAGGGGCCAACGTCCTGACTTTC. Translation gives CASSQPSRGSGANVLTF.